This T cell receptor (beta chain) originates from a study of blood T cell repertoires in COVID-19. Study-level information: There were acute and convalescent COVID-19 samples, and they came from the United States, Italy and Spain. PBMCs, B-cell-depleted T cells, or T cells provided the cDNA or gDNA that made up the material.

The germline CDR1 and CDR2 sequences are LNHDA and SQIVND (reference sequence). With V trimmed by 4 bases and J by 6 bases, 5 bases remained unmatched. The CDR3 spans 15 residues. Per the authors' pipeline: Researchers report that nucleated cell counts were estimated from reference gene primer amplification. The assay was immunoSEQ multiplex PCR, and TCRdb's table has in-frame clones only and misses some. That table furnishes V, J and clone size, whereas the DNA furnished D and trimming. The sample contains around 69,000 clones, around 84% of which appear only once. What was sequenced was peripheral blood. The chain combines TRBV19 with TRBJ2-1; 11 nucleotides align to TRBD2. This TCR came from a man aged 45 to 65 with active COVID-19. CDR3 DNA sequence: TGTGCCAGTAGTACACTAGCGGGAGTGGGCAATGAGCAGTTCTTC. Its translation: CASSTLAGVGNEQFF.